This T cell receptor (beta chain) was captured by sequencing in a study of molecular identifiers for immune sequencing clone quantification. Per germline, CDR1 SQVTM and CDR2 ANQGSEA. CDR3 size: 13 residues. Sorting selected naive CD8 T cells with a CD8+CD4-CCR7+CD45RA+ phenotype. Study-wide results and limits: In naive cells, under 1% of molecules belonged to clones above 20 RNA copies, against over 97% in effector cells.

TCRdb independently ran MiXCR on the PCR reads; one entry per CDR3 protein. The sample contains hundreds of thousands of distinct CDR3 sequences, around 25% of which appear only once. In this sample, this clonotype turned up a few times. Its antigen is as yet unknown. At one end, the junction sequence differs from germline, possibly due to a read error. Sample: naive CD8+ T cells from blood, with Jurkat cell RNA spiked in. Subset meaning: FACS-sorted CD8+CD4-CCR7+CD45RA+ naive T cells. The J gene is TRBJ1-1, the V gene TRBV29-1; TRBD1 is a possible D gene (5 bases). The source is a human donor in good health. Some libraries in this study had Jurkat cell RNA spiked in. For the CDR3, the DNA is TGCAGCGTTGACCGGGGGGAGATGAAAGAAGCTCTCTTT. It specifies CSVDRGEMKEALF.